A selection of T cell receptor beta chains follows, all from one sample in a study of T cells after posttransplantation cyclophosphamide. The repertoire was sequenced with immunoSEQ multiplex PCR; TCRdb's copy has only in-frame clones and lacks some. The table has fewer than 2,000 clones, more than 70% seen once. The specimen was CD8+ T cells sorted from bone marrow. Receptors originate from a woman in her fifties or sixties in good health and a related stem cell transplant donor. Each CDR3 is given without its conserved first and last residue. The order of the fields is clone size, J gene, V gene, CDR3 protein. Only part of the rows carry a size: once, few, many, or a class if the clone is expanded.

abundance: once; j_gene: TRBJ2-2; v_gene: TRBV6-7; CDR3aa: ASSFSGTGNTGELF
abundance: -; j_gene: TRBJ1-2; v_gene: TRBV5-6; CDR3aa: ASSFGGGYT
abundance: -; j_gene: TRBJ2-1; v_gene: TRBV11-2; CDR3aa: ASSLVVPRGSYNEQF
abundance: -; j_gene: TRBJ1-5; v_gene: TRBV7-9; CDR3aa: ASRPQGPNQPQH
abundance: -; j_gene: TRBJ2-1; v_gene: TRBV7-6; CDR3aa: ASSSSRDRGLAGGNEQF
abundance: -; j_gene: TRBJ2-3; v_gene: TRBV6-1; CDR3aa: ASSERIAGELGDTQY
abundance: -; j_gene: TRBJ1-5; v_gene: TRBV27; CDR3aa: ASSVNRGLSNQPQH
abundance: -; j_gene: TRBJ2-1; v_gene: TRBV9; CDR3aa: ASSVVAGGPDEQF
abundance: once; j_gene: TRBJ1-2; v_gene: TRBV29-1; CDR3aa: SVVTTGGDYYGYT
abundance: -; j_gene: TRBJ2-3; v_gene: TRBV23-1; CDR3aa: ASSPSSGTDTQY
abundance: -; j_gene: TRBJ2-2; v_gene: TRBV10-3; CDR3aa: ASSFSGTGNTGELF
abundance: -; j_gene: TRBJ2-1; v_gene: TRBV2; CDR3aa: ASFEAGHYNEQF
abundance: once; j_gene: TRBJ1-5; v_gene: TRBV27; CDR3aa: ATLPGQDSNQPQH